Listed here are 18 T cell receptor beta chains from one sample, sequenced in a study of response to subunit inactivated influenza vaccine. TCRdb used MiXCR to reprocess the RT-PCR reads, holding one entry per CDR3 protein. The sample records 500,000 or so distinct CDR3 sequences, approximately 9.9% being singletons. The sequencing here drew on PBMCs from blood, taken about 40 days after vaccination. The receptors originated from a man between 45 and 60 years old who received an inactivated influenza vaccine.

This clonotype was detected many times. V and J are TRBV20-1 and TRBJ2-1; D ambiguous. The CDR3 length is 16 residues. Per germline, CDR1 DFQATT and CDR2 SNEGSKA (reference sequence). V was pared by 3 bases and J by 3 bases, with 18 bases between. CDR3 in DNA: TGCAGTGCTAGCGACCCTACCGAAACTGGCTACAATGAGCAGTTCTTC. Its protein is CSASDPTETGYNEQFF.

In this sample, this clonotype turned up a few times. The gene calls are TRBV9 and TRBJ1-6, with TRBD1 as a possible D gene (5 bases). The V end was cut by 4 bases, the J end by 6 bases, with 14 bases between. The CDR3 spans 15 residues. Germline lookup yields CDR1 SGDLS and CDR2 YYNGEE. The CDR3 loop reads CASSQMAGSNSPLHF. DNA of the CDR3: TGTGCCAGCAGCCAGATGGCAGGGTCTAATTCACCCCTCCACTTT.

This clonotype was detected only a few times. The chain couples TRBV9 to TRBJ2-2; D unresolved. V was pared by 0 bases and J by 7 bases, with 10 bases between. CDR3 length: 14 residues. The germline CDR1 and CDR2 sequences are SGDLS and YYNGEE. CDR3 loop: CASSVGGTDGELFF. Written as DNA, the CDR3 is TGTGCCAGCAGCGTAGGGGGAACGGACGGGGAGCTGTTTTTT.

This clonotype was picked up many times. The chain recombines TRBV12-3 or TRBV12-4 with TRBJ2-7, with D maybe TRBD1 (6 bases). The CDR3 runs to 14 residues. V was pared by 3 bases and J by 3 bases, with 12 bases between. This CDR3 reads CASSLQQGGYEQYF. CDR3 nucleotide sequence: TGTGCCAGCAGTTTGCAACAGGGCGGCTACGAGCAGTACTTC.

This chain joins TRBV14 and TRBJ1-3; unclear D gene. The CDR3 loop spans 16 amino acids. V was pared by 2 bases and J by 2 bases, with 13 bases between. CDR1 SGHDN and CDR2 FVKESK come from the germline V gene. In nucleotides, the CDR3 is TGTGCCAGCAGCCAAAGGTCGGGCCTGGCTGGAAACACCATATATTTT. Translating it yields CASSQRSGLAGNTIYF.

This clonotype was seen a handful of times. The chain combines TRBV10-3 with TRBJ2-3; TRBD2 agrees at 12 bases. The germline V gene encodes CDR1 ENHRY and CDR2 SYGVKD. With 6 bases clipped from V and 2 bases from J, the junction kept 9 bases outside the gene matches. This CDR3 is 17 amino acids long. DNA for the CDR3: TGTGCCATCAGCCCCGGACTAGCGGGACTGCCCACAGATACGCAGTATTTT. It translates to CAISPGLAGLPTDTQYF.

This clonotype has at least ten counts. The chain links TRBV20-1 to TRBJ2-3; D unclear. This CDR3 region has 13 residues. CDR1 and CDR2 from the germline V gene are DFQATT and SNEGSKA (reference sequence). Trimming took off 0 bases at V and 6 bases at J, with 10 bases between the two ends. CDR3 coding DNA: TGCAGTGCTAGAGAGCCAGACCCTGATACGCAGTATTTT. It encodes CSAREPDPDTQYF.

The chain is built from TRBV3-1 and TRBJ1-1, with a possible D match to TRBD1 (5 bases). Germline values: CDR1 LGHDT, CDR2 YNNKEL (reference sequence). Trimming took off 5 bases at V and 2 bases at J, with 12 bases between the two ends. The CDR3 has 14 residues. This CDR3 is CASSSPDRNTEAFF. The CDR3 coding sequence is TGTGCCAGCAGCTCCCCTGACAGAAACACTGAAGCTTTCTTT.

This chain joins TRBV5-1 and TRBJ1-6; TRBD1 aligns across 10 bases. Germline-derived CDR1 and CDR2 are SGHRS and YFSETQ. J lost 5 bases, V lost 0 bases, and 8 bases had no gene match. The CDR3 length is 18 residues. This CDR3 reads CASSLEPIGTGDNSPLHF. CDR3 in DNA: TGCGCCAGCAGCTTGGAGCCGATAGGGACAGGGGATAATTCACCCCTCCACTTT.

Comments on this clonotype: This may be a read error, as it is one base from a much larger clone. The V and J genes are TRBV29-1 and TRBJ2-3; TRBD2 matches at 8 bases. This CDR3 is built from 14 residues. V trimming: 6 bases; J trimming: 4 bases; junction bases outside the gene matches: 9. CDR1 is SQVTM, CDR2 ANQGSEA, per germline. This CDR3 is CSVPGGHRADTQYF. The CDR3 DNA follows: TGCAGCGTGCCGGGGGGGCACCGGGCAGATACGCAGTATTTT.

The chain combines TRBV15 with TRBJ2-2; D perhaps matches TRBD2 (7 bases). Germline loops: CDR1 LNHNV, CDR2 YYDKDF (reference sequence). V lost 5 bases and J 7 bases, leaving 32 bases between the germline ends. The CDR3 spans 20 residues. The CDR3 protein is CATSSPVSMGGLAIFGELFF. The CDR3, as DNA: TGTGCCACCAGCTCCCCCGTCTCTATGGGGGGGCTAGCAATTTTCGGGGAGCTGTTTTTT.

This clonotype turned up a few times. V usage is TRBV7-8 and J usage is TRBJ1-5; D ambiguous. Germline lookup yields CDR1 SGHVS and CDR2 FQNEAQ. Deletions cut 2 bases from V and 5 bases from J, with 7 bases between. The CDR3 runs 13 residues. CDR3 coding DNA: TGTGCCAGCAGCTTAATCAGAGATCAGCCCCAGCATTTT. It encodes CASSLIRDQPQHF.

Many counts were recorded for this clonotype. The V gene is TRBV6-1, the J gene TRBJ2-3, with 8 bases aligning to TRBD2. V gave up 7 bases and J gave up 0 bases; unmatched junction bases: 12. This CDR3 is 17 amino acids long. The germline gives CDR1 MNHNS, CDR2 SASEGT. CDR3 nucleotide sequence: TGTGCCAGCACCCCCTTGTTTGCGGGGGGTAGCACAGATACGCAGTATTTT. Translation gives CASTPLFAGGSTDTQYF.

This clonotype was seen only a few times. This chain uses TRBV20-1 with TRBJ1-4; possible D gene TRBD1, 6 bases. The CDR3 loop spans 14 amino acids. The germline V and J ends were trimmed by 4 bases and 4 bases, with 13 bases remaining between them. Germline CDR1 and CDR2: DFQATT and SNEGSKA (reference sequence). The CDR3 DNA reads as TGCAGTGCTAAGGCAGGGGCTGTTAATGAAAAACTGTTTTTT. As protein: CSAKAGAVNEKLFF.

In its sample, this clonotype was seen many times. CDR3 sequence (DNA): TGCAGTGCAAACAGGGGGAATAGCAATCAGCCCCAGCATTTT. Its translation: CSANRGNSNQPQHF. The chain couples TRBV20-1 to TRBJ1-5, with 8 bases lining up with TRBD1. This CDR3 is built from 14 residues. Germline CDR1 reads DFQATT; CDR2 reads SNEGSKA (reference sequence). The J segment lost 0 bases and the V segment lost 6 bases, leaving 4 bases of the junction unmatched.

The chain couples TRBV6-1 to TRBJ2-5, with a possible D match to TRBD2 (5 bases). The length of the CDR3 is 14 residues. V was pared by 3 bases and J by 7 bases, with 15 bases between. Germline values: CDR1 MNHNS, CDR2 SASEGT. This CDR3 reads CASSEDWRSGTQYF. CDR3 nucleotide sequence: TGTGCCAGCAGTGAGGATTGGAGGTCGGGGACCCAGTACTTC.

This clonotype has just a few counts. The chain joins TRBV11-2 to TRBJ2-3; D not resolved. Germline CDR1 reads SGHAT; CDR2 reads FQNNGV. The CDR3 contains 15 residues. The germline V and J ends were trimmed by 5 bases and 0 bases, with 12 bases remaining between them. CDR3 region: CASSRKSFSTDTQYF. The CDR3 DNA reads as TGTGCCAGCAGCCGGAAGAGCTTTAGCACAGATACGCAGTATTTT.

The chain is built from TRBV20-1 and TRBJ1-5; D might be TRBD1 (6 bases). The CDR3 totals 16 residues. Trimming left V 1 base short and J 1 base short, with 14 bases between. Germline V gene lookup returns CDR1 DFQATT and CDR2 SNEGSKA (reference sequence). CDR3 sequence: CSARVGGGGSNQPQHF. The CDR3 region has the DNA TGCAGTGCTAGAGTGGGAGGGGGAGGAAGCAATCAGCCCCAGCATTTT.